This is a list of T cell receptor beta chains from one sample in a study of cytomegalovirus exposure and HLA in healthy donors. The repertoire was sequenced with immunoSEQ multiplex PCR; TCRdb's copy has only in-frame clones and lacks some. The table lists 150,000 to 200,000 clones, more than 60% of them singletons, with 1.4% in the top ten. Sequences were obtained from PBMCs. Receptor source: a woman aged 30 to 39 in good health and CMV-seronegative. Each CDR3 is given with its conserved first and last residue. A D gene is named only where the DNA matches it firmly. Only part of the rows carry a size: once, few, many, or a class if the clone is expanded.

clone size: few; V gene: TRBV5-4; D gene: TRBD1; J gene: TRBJ2-7; CDR3 DNA: TGTGCCAGCAGCCCACAGGGGGCCCTTACCTACGAGCAGTACTTC; CDR3 protein: CASSPQGALTYEQYF
clone size: -; V gene: TRBV6-6; D gene: TRBD1; J gene: TRBJ1-5; CDR3 DNA: TGTGCCAGCATTGGACAGGGAGGTGGTCAGCCCCAGCATTTT; CDR3 protein: CASIGQGGGQPQHF
clone size: -; V gene: TRBV5-1; D gene: -; J gene: TRBJ2-3; CDR3 DNA: TGCGCCAGCAGCCCCGGAGGAACTAGCACAGATACGCAGTATTTT; CDR3 protein: CASSPGGTSTDTQYF
clone size: -; V gene: TRBV6-1; D gene: TRBD1; J gene: TRBJ2-7; CDR3 DNA: TGTGCCAGCACCCATGAGGGGACAGGGGCCTACGAGCAGTACTTC; CDR3 protein: CASTHEGTGAYEQYF
clone size: -; V gene: TRBV7-8; D gene: -; J gene: TRBJ1-5; CDR3 DNA: TGTGCCAGCAGCCTCGACAGCTATAGCAATCAGCCCCAGCATTTT; CDR3 protein: CASSLDSYSNQPQHF
clone size: few; V gene: TRBV5-6; D gene: -; J gene: TRBJ2-1; CDR3 DNA: TGTGCCAGCAGCTTGAGCTATGAGCAGTTCTTC; CDR3 protein: CASSLSYEQFF
clone size: few; V gene: TRBV5-1; D gene: TRBD1; J gene: TRBJ1-1; CDR3 DNA: TGCGCCAGCAGCTTGGACAGGGGGATGGGGGCTGAAGCTTTCTTT; CDR3 protein: CASSLDRGMGAEAFF
clone size: -; V gene: TRBV7-2; D gene: -; J gene: TRBJ1-5; CDR3 DNA: TGTGCCAGCAGCCCCGATTCGGGCAATCAGCCCCAGCATTTT; CDR3 protein: CASSPDSGNQPQHF
clone size: -; V gene: TRBV5-1; D gene: -; J gene: TRBJ2-5; CDR3 DNA: TGCGCCAGCAGCTTGGGACAGTTGCAAGAGACCCAGTACTTC; CDR3 protein: CASSLGQLQETQYF
clone size: once; V gene: TRBV11-2; D gene: -; J gene: TRBJ2-7; CDR3 DNA: TGTGCCAGCAGCTTACAGGGCCGGGTAACGGGCTCCTACGAGCAGTACTTC; CDR3 protein: CASSLQGRVTGSYEQYF
clone size: -; V gene: TRBV5-1; D gene: -; J gene: TRBJ1-1; CDR3 DNA: TGCGCCAGCAGCTTGGGGGAGACGCATAACACTGAAGCTTTCTTT; CDR3 protein: CASSLGETHNTEAFF
clone size: -; V gene: TRBV7-9; D gene: -; J gene: TRBJ1-4; CDR3 DNA: TGTGCCAGTACGCGTGGGGCGGCGACGAAGGAAAAACTGTTTTTT; CDR3 protein: CASTRGAATKEKLFF
clone size: -; V gene: TRBV5-1; D gene: -; J gene: TRBJ2-3; CDR3 DNA: TGCGCCAGCAGCCGGTTGGGGAGCTACACAGATACGCAGTATTTT; CDR3 protein: CASSRLGSYTDTQYF
clone size: -; V gene: TRBV5-1; D gene: -; J gene: TRBJ1-2; CDR3 DNA: TGCGCCAGCAGCTTGACAGGGACCGTTGACTATGGCTACACCTTC; CDR3 protein: CASSLTGTVDYGYTF
clone size: -; V gene: TRBV5-1; D gene: -; J gene: TRBJ1-1; CDR3 DNA: TGCGCCAGCAGCTCGGGAGGGGCCAGGAACACTGAAGCTTTCTTT; CDR3 protein: CASSSGGARNTEAFF
clone size: once; V gene: TRBV30; D gene: -; J gene: TRBJ2-2; CDR3 DNA: TGTGCCTGGGGGCATAACACCGGGGAGCTGTTTTTT; CDR3 protein: CAWGHNTGELFF
clone size: -; V gene: TRBV7-2; D gene: -; J gene: TRBJ1-5; CDR3 DNA: TGTGCCAGCAGCCCTACTAGCAATCAGCCCCAGCATTTT; CDR3 protein: CASSPTSNQPQHF
clone size: -; V gene: TRBV7-3; D gene: -; J gene: TRBJ2-1; CDR3 DNA: TGTGCCAGCAGCTTAGGAGGGGAGCAGTTCTTC; CDR3 protein: CASSLGGEQFF
clone size: -; V gene: TRBV7-2; D gene: TRBD1; J gene: TRBJ1-5; CDR3 DNA: TGTGCCAGCAGCCCTCTTGGACAGGGGGTTTTTCAGCCCCAGCATTTT; CDR3 protein: CASSPLGQGVFQPQHF
clone size: -; V gene: TRBV27; D gene: TRBD1; J gene: TRBJ2-7; CDR3 DNA: TGTGCCAGCAGCCGCTCCCAGGGGGAAATCCCCTACGAGCAGTACTTC; CDR3 protein: CASSRSQGEIPYEQYF
clone size: few; V gene: TRBV6-6; D gene: -; J gene: TRBJ1-1; CDR3 DNA: TGTGCCAGCAGTTACTCGGCAGTAGCGAACACTGAAGCTTTCTTT; CDR3 protein: CASSYSAVANTEAFF
clone size: -; V gene: TRBV28; D gene: TRBD1; J gene: TRBJ1-2; CDR3 DNA: TGTGCCAGCAGGCCCCGGGACAGGGGGAACTATGGCTACACCTTC; CDR3 protein: CASRPRDRGNYGYTF
clone size: -; V gene: TRBV15; D gene: -; J gene: TRBJ2-2; CDR3 DNA: TGTGCCACCAGCAAAGGGGGGGCCAAGAGCGGGGAGCTGTTTTTT; CDR3 protein: CATSKGGAKSGELFF
clone size: -; V gene: TRBV29-1; D gene: -; J gene: TRBJ2-1; CDR3 DNA: TGCAGCGTTGACCGGGGGAGGGGGAGTTACAATGAGCAGTTCTTC; CDR3 protein: CSVDRGRGSYNEQFF
clone size: -; V gene: TRBV5-4; D gene: TRBD1; J gene: TRBJ1-3; CDR3 DNA: TGTGCCAGCAGCACCGACAGGGCTACTGGAAACACCATATATTTT; CDR3 protein: CASSTDRATGNTIYF
clone size: -; V gene: TRBV2; D gene: -; J gene: TRBJ1-1; CDR3 DNA: TGTGCCAGCAGCTACAGGGTTGGCGACACTGAAGCTTTCTTT; CDR3 protein: CASSYRVGDTEAFF
clone size: -; V gene: TRBV29-1; D gene: -; J gene: TRBJ2-3; CDR3 DNA: TGCAGCGCTGGGGCAGCAACTACCACAGATACGCAGTATTTT; CDR3 protein: CSAGAATTTDTQYF
clone size: once; V gene: TRBV28; D gene: -; J gene: TRBJ2-7; CDR3 DNA: TGTGCCAGCAGAACCAACAGGAACTACGAGCAGTACTTC; CDR3 protein: CASRTNRNYEQYF
clone size: once; V gene: TRBV27; D gene: TRBD2; J gene: TRBJ2-3; CDR3 DNA: TGTGCCAGCAGTATCCAGCGGGGGCCCCTACCTTCTAGCACAGATACGCAGTATTTT; CDR3 protein: CASSIQRGPLPSSTDTQYF
clone size: -; V gene: TRBV5-1; D gene: -; J gene: TRBJ2-5; CDR3 DNA: TGCGCCAGCAGCTTGGGAGGTGACGAGACCCAGTACTTC; CDR3 protein: CASSLGGDETQYF
clone size: -; V gene: TRBV5-5; D gene: -; J gene: TRBJ2-7; CDR3 DNA: TGTGCCAGCAGCTTGATTTACAGGGCCGAGCAGTACTTC; CDR3 protein: CASSLIYRAEQYF
clone size: -; V gene: TRBV7-8; D gene: TRBD1; J gene: TRBJ1-1; CDR3 DNA: TGTGCCAGCAGCTTAGCTAGGGTCAGGGGGCCCGCGAACACTGAAGCTTTCTTT; CDR3 protein: CASSLARVRGPANTEAFF
clone size: -; V gene: TRBV14; D gene: -; J gene: TRBJ2-7; CDR3 DNA: TGTGCCAGCAGCCTACTTGGGGCAGGGGTAGCCTACGAGCAGTACTTC; CDR3 protein: CASSLLGAGVAYEQYF
clone size: -; V gene: TRBV7-7; D gene: -; J gene: TRBJ2-7; CDR3 DNA: TGTGCTAGCAGCTTGAGTCAGGCCTACGAGCAGTACTTC; CDR3 protein: CASSLSQAYEQYF
clone size: once; V gene: TRBV7-9; D gene: TRBD1; J gene: TRBJ1-5; CDR3 DNA: TGTGCCAGCAGCGAAGGGACAGGAGATAAGATCGGTAAGAATCAGCCCCAGCATTTT; CDR3 protein: CASSEGTGDKIGKNQPQHF
clone size: -; V gene: TRBV7-9; D gene: -; J gene: TRBJ1-1; CDR3 DNA: TGTGCCAGCAGACCAAAGGACAGACTGAACACTGAAGCTTTCTTT; CDR3 protein: CASRPKDRLNTEAFF
clone size: -; V gene: TRBV5-6; D gene: -; J gene: TRBJ1-6; CDR3 DNA: TGTGCCAGCAGCTTGGCAGGGACCCTCCACTTT; CDR3 protein: CASSLAGTLHF
clone size: few; V gene: TRBV18; D gene: -; J gene: TRBJ2-5; CDR3 DNA: TGTGCCAGCTCACCTGCGGGACAGAAAGAGACCCAGTACTTC; CDR3 protein: CASSPAGQKETQYF
clone size: -; V gene: TRBV2; D gene: TRBD2; J gene: TRBJ2-5; CDR3 DNA: TGTGCCAGCAGTGTAGCGGGGGGGCGTGGCGAGACCCAGTACTTC; CDR3 protein: CASSVAGGRGETQYF
clone size: -; V gene: TRBV30; D gene: -; J gene: TRBJ1-1; CDR3 DNA: TGTGCCTGGGTTCCCAGCGGCAGGGAGGACACTGAAGCTTTCTTT; CDR3 protein: CAWVPSGREDTEAFF
clone size: -; V gene: TRBV4-2; D gene: -; J gene: TRBJ1-6; CDR3 DNA: TGTGCCAGCAGCCAAGCTTACGAGACTTATAATTCACCCCTCCACTTT; CDR3 protein: CASSQAYETYNSPLHF
clone size: -; V gene: TRBV18; D gene: -; J gene: TRBJ1-6; CDR3 DNA: TGTGCCAGCTCACCACTTGCCGCGCCAGGGCCCGGAAATTCACCCCTCCACTTT; CDR3 protein: CASSPLAAPGPGNSPLHF
clone size: -; V gene: TRBV7-3; D gene: -; J gene: TRBJ2-3; CDR3 DNA: TGTGCCAGCAGCGACCGACAGGCTGGCACAGATACGCAGTATTTT; CDR3 protein: CASSDRQAGTDTQYF
clone size: -; V gene: TRBV4-2; D gene: TRBD1; J gene: TRBJ2-4; CDR3 DNA: TGTGCCAGCAGCCTGGGGACAGGGGAAAACATTCAGTACTTC; CDR3 protein: CASSLGTGENIQYF
clone size: once; V gene: TRBV5-1; D gene: -; J gene: TRBJ1-1; CDR3 DNA: TGCGCCAGCAGCTTCGGGGGGTCCAACACTGAAGCTTTCTTT; CDR3 protein: CASSFGGSNTEAFF
clone size: -; V gene: TRBV5-1; D gene: TRBD2; J gene: TRBJ2-7; CDR3 DNA: TGCGCCAGCAGCCGAACGGGGGGGGACATTTACGAGCAGTACTTC; CDR3 protein: CASSRTGGDIYEQYF